The 13 T cell receptor beta chains below come from one sample, sequenced in a study of T cell responses to AZD1222 COVID-19 vaccine. Profiled with immunoSEQ multiplex PCR; TCRdb holds only in-frame clones, not every one. Seen here are 140,000 to 150,000 clones, roughly 92% observed once, and the top ten hold roughly 1.8%. The source was peripheral blood, collected on day 0 of AZD1222 vaccination. Every receptor here comes from an adult in good health.

The chain uses TRBV6-5 and TRBJ1-2; TRBD1 might be the D (5 bases). The CDR3 has 12 amino acids. V was pared by 6 bases and J by 4 bases, with 9 bases between. CDR1 and CDR2 (germline): MNHEY, SVGAGI. DNA for the CDR3: TGTGCCAGCAGCCAGACAGCCTATGGCTACACCTTC. Amino acids: CASSQTAYGYTF.

The V and J genes are TRBV5-4 and TRBJ2-1, with D perhaps TRBD2 (5 bases). The germline V gene has CDR1 SGHNT and CDR2 YYREEE (reference sequence). Trimming pared 0 bases from V and 6 bases from J, leaving 10 bases between. This CDR3 spans 14 amino acids. The CDR3 nucleotides read TGTGCCAGCAGCTTGGCCGGACTTCTCAATGAGCAGTTCTTC. Protein product: CASSLAGLLNEQFF. Full variable domain (outside the CDR3, taken from reference TRBV5-4 and TRBJ2-1): ETGVTQSPTHLIKTRGQQVTLRCSSQSGHNTVSWYQQALGQGPQFIFQYYREEENGRGNFPPRFSGLQFPNYSSELNVNALELDDSALYLCASSLAGLLNEQFFGPGTRLTVL.

J is TRBJ2-7 and V is TRBV7-9, with 8 bases identical to TRBD1. The CDR3 runs to 14 residues. With 2 bases clipped from V and 3 bases from J, the junction kept 3 bases outside the gene matches. Germline CDR1 and CDR2: SEHNR and FQNEAQ (reference sequence). The DNA of the CDR3 is TGTGCCAGCAGCTTATGGACAGGGCGCTACGAGCAGTACTTC. It specifies CASSLWTGRYEQYF.

The V gene is TRBV28, the J gene TRBJ2-1; 10 bases agree with TRBD2. V dropped 5 bases and J dropped 3; count of bases not matched to a gene: 4. The CDR3 has 15 amino acids. Germline V gene lookup returns CDR1 MDHEN and CDR2 SYDVKM. CDR3 amino acids: CASSRLAGVYNEQFF. The DNA of the CDR3 is TGTGCCAGCAGTAGGCTAGCGGGGGTCTACAATGAGCAGTTCTTC.

This rearrangement joins TRBV12-3 or TRBV12-4 to TRBJ1-4; D not resolved. CDR3 length: 13 amino acids. The V end lost 7 bases, the J end lost 7 bases, and 13 bases lay between the germline ends. The CDR3 is CASTTLVGEKLFF. As DNA, the CDR3 is TGTGCCAGCACCACGTTGGTTGGTGAAAAACTGTTTTTT.

The chain carries TRBV11-2 and TRBJ2-1; tentative D call: TRBD2 (5 bases). Germline V gene lookup returns CDR1 SGHAT and CDR2 FQNNGV. V lost 5 bases to trimming and J lost 0 bases, with 14 bases between them. The CDR3 extends over 16 amino acids. This CDR3 is CASSPLVGSSYNEQFF. CDR3 DNA sequence: TGTGCCAGCAGCCCCCTTGTGGGGAGCTCCTACAATGAGCAGTTCTTC.

This chain uses TRBV5-1 with TRBJ2-2; TRBD1 might be the D (6 bases). The CDR3 is made up of 13 amino acids. The germline gives CDR1 SGHRS, CDR2 YFSETQ. The V end lost 4 bases, the J end lost 5 bases, and 9 bases lay between the germline ends. The DNA for the CDR3 is TGCGCCAGCAGCCCTGGACAGACCGGGGAGCTGTTTTTT. This encodes CASSPGQTGELFF.

The rearrangement uses TRBV6-5 and TRBJ2-7; 8 bases fit TRBD2. The V gene end was trimmed by 6 bases and the J gene end by 0 bases; junction bases not matched to a gene: 7. Looked up from germline, CDR1 is MNHEY and CDR2 is SVGAGI. The CDR3 covers 15 residues. CDR3 in amino acids: CASRISGGGSYEQYF. Here the CDR3 DNA reads TGTGCCAGCAGAATATCCGGGGGGGGCTCCTACGAGCAGTACTTC.

The chain combines TRBV6-1 with TRBJ2-7; D is unclear. V lost 1 base, J lost 2 bases, and 9 bases lay in between. The CDR3 is 14 residues long. CDR1 is MNHNS, CDR2 SASEGT, per germline. The CDR3 bases are TGTGCCAGCAGTGAAGTCGGGCTTACCTACGAGCAGTACTTC. Its protein is CASSEVGLTYEQYF.

The chain joins TRBV9 to TRBJ2-1; 12 positions agree with TRBD2. Losses at the gene ends were 2 bases for V and 7 bases for J; bases not matched to a gene: 4. This CDR3 has 15 residues. The V gene's germline CDR1 is SGDLS and CDR2 YYNGEE. The CDR3 DNA reads TGTGCCAGCAGCGTGACTAGCGGGAGTTGGAATGAGCAGTTCTTC. Amino acids: CASSVTSGSWNEQFF. The full variable domain, its missing parts supplied by reference TRBV9 and TRBJ2-1, is DSGVTQTPKHLITATGQRVTLRCSPRSGDLSVYWYQQSLDQGLQFLIQYYNGEERAKGNILERFSAQQFPDLHSELNLSSLELGDSALYFCASSVTSGSWNEQFFGPGTRLTVL.

The rearrangement links TRBV11-2 to TRBJ2-5, with D tentatively TRBD1 (5 bases). Germline CDR1 SGHAT, CDR2 FQNNGV. The CDR3 runs 15 residues. Deletions cut 1 base from V and 2 bases from J, with 11 bases between. CDR3 sequence reads: CASSLAPDRQETQYF. The CDR3 coding sequence is TGTGCCAGCAGCTTAGCCCCCGACAGACAAGAGACCCAGTACTTC.

The genes are TRBV29-1 and TRBJ2-2; D remains ambiguous. Trimming removed 4 bases at V and 1 base at J, with 10 bases between. The CDR3 extends over 14 amino acids. Germline-derived CDR1 and CDR2 are SQVTM and ANQGSEA. The CDR3 coding sequence is TGCAGCGTTGGGTCGTCCGGGAACACCGGGGAGCTGTTTTTT. Its translation: CSVGSSGNTGELFF.

The chain recombines TRBV29-1 with TRBJ2-1, with 7 bases lining up with TRBD2. CDR1 is SQVTM, CDR2 ANQGSEA, per germline. V trimming: 1 base; J trimming: 0 bases; junction bases outside the gene matches: 9. The CDR3 has 17 residues. The CDR3: CSVEVITGGSSYNEQFF. Written as DNA, the CDR3 is TGCAGCGTTGAAGTAATCACGGGGGGTAGCTCCTACAATGAGCAGTTCTTC.